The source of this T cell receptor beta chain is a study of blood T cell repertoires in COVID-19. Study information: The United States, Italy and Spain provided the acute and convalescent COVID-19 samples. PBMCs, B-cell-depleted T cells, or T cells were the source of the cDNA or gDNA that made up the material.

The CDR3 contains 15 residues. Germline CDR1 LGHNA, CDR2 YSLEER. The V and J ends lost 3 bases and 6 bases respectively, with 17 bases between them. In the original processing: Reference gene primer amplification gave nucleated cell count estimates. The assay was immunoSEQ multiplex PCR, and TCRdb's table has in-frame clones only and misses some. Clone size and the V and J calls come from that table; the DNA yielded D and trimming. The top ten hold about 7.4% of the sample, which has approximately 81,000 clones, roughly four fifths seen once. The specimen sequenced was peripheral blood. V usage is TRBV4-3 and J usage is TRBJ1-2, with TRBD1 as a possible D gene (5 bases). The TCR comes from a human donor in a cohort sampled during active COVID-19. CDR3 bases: TGCGCCAGCAGCCAGGAAGGGGCTCGGGTACATGGCTACACCTTC. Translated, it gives CASSQEGARVHGYTF.